The 13 T cell receptor beta chains below all came from one sample that was sequenced in a study of shared clonotypes between healthy human individuals. Some clones are missing from TCRdb's copy, which holds only in-frame ones; the method was immunoSEQ multiplex PCR. The profile covers 530,000 or so clones, with roughly 85% appearing a single time and approximately 13% taken by the ten largest. The sequenced sample was PBMCs. The receptors shown here come from a woman in her thirties or forties in good health. Some clones in this sample may be carry-over from other donors' samples.

This chain uses TRBV11-3 with TRBJ2-5; perhaps TRBD1 as D (5 bases). The CDR3 contains 13 residues. Trimming cost V 5 bases and J 4 bases, with 11 bases left between them. Germline V lookup: CDR1 SGHNT, CDR2 YENEEA. The CDR3 DNA reads as TGTGCCAGCAGCCGAGACAGTCGAGAGACCCAGTACTTC. This codes for CASSRDSRETQYF.

The chain joins TRBV5-4 to TRBJ2-7, with D unclear. Trimming cost V 0 bases and J 7 bases, with 17 bases left between them. The length of the CDR3 is 15 residues. CDR1 and CDR2 (germline): SGHNT, YYREEE (reference sequence). The CDR3 is CASSLVSARLGEQYF. The CDR3 region has the DNA TGTGCCAGCAGCTTGGTTTCGGCGCGCTTGGGGGAGCAGTACTTC.

This clone was counted a single time. The CDR3, as DNA: TGTGCCAGCAGTGATGCTACCGGGACTAGTAAGAATGAGCAGTTCTTC. The encoded protein is CASSDATGTSKNEQFF. This chain uses TRBV6-1 with TRBJ2-1; TRBD2 matches at 8 bases. Trimming took 3 bases from V and 7 from J; bases not matched to a gene: 11. CDR3 length: 16 residues. The germline V gene encodes CDR1 MNHNS and CDR2 SASEGT.

This clone has a single count. The identical CDR3 is also encoded by other nucleotide sequences in the sample. V gene TRBV7-9 combines with J gene TRBJ2-3, with D hard to call. This CDR3 has 14 amino acids. CDR1 is SEHNR, CDR2 FQNEAQ, per germline (reference sequence). Trimming left V 5 bases short and J 0 bases short, with 9 bases between. The DNA of the CDR3 is TGTGCCAGCAGCCTAGGCCGGAGCACAGATACGCAGTATTTT. Protein: CASSLGRSTDTQYF.

Worth noting for this clone: A much larger clone lies a single base off, so this may be a read error. This rearrangement joins TRBV11-2 to TRBJ2-7, with 16 bases aligning to TRBD2. Trimming took 4 bases from V and 4 from J; bases not matched to a gene: 1. The CDR3 runs 15 residues. Germline-derived CDR1 and CDR2 are SGHAT and FQNNGV. CDR3 coding DNA: TGTGCCAGCAGCTCGGGACTAGCGGGAGGGTACGAGCAGTACTTC. Amino acid sequence: CASSSGLAGGYEQYF.

CDR3 bases: TGTGCCAGCAGACGCGGGGGCGGTGAGCAGTTCTTC. Its protein is CASRRGGGEQFF. V usage is TRBV5-6 and J usage is TRBJ2-1; D is possibly TRBD2 (7 bases). Trimming took 5 bases from V and 9 from J, leaving 12 bases between them. This CDR3 contains 12 residues. Germline V CDR1 and CDR2: SGHDT, YYEEEE.

This clone was picked up a small number of times. The chain carries TRBV5-4 and TRBJ2-3, with D possibly being TRBD1 (5 bases). The CDR3 length is 12 residues. CDR1 and CDR2 (germline): SGHNT, YYREEE (reference sequence). The ends were cut back, 3 bases at V and 13 bases at J, with 15 bases in the middle. CDR3 sequence reads: CASSSALGRKYF. The DNA for the CDR3 is TGTGCCAGCAGCTCCGCCCTGGGGCGGAAGTATTTT.

This chain links TRBV2 with TRBJ1-5, with unresolved D. Germline CDR1 reads SNHLY; CDR2 reads FYNNEI. The CDR3 runs to 15 residues. Trimming cost V 2 bases and J 3 bases, with 11 bases left between them. In DNA form, the CDR3 reads TGTGCCAGCAGTGAACGGCAGGCCCTCAATCAGCCCCAGCATTTT. It yields the protein CASSERQALNQPQHF.

The chain joins TRBV30 to TRBJ1-5, with D possibly being TRBD1 (5 bases). V lost 0 bases and J 6 bases, leaving 15 bases between the germline ends. The CDR3 consists of 15 residues. CDR1 and CDR2 (germline): GTSNPN, SVGIG (reference sequence). The CDR3 protein is CAWSVGGWQGQPQHF. For the CDR3, the DNA is TGTGCCTGGAGTGTCGGGGGGTGGCAGGGTCAGCCCCAGCATTTT.

In DNA, the CDR3 is TGTGCCAGCTCACCACCAGGCGGGAGGGCCGACAATGAGCAGTTCTTC. It codes for CASSPPGGRADNEQFF. The gene calls are TRBV18 and TRBJ2-1; 9 bases fit TRBD2. The CDR3 length is 16 residues. Losses at the gene ends were 0 bases for V and 5 bases for J; bases not matched to a gene: 5. Germline-derived CDR1 and CDR2 are KGHSH and LQKENI.

Remarks on this clone: Other DNA sequences in this sample translate to the same CDR3. This chain links TRBV19 with TRBJ1-1, with 10 positions matching TRBD1. V was clipped by 6 bases and J by 0 bases; unmatched bases: 1. The germline CDR1 and CDR2 sequences are LNHDA and SQIVND (reference sequence). The CDR3 extends over 14 amino acids. The CDR3 protein is CASRGQGLNTEAFF. CDR3 in DNA: TGTGCCAGTAGGGGACAGGGGCTGAACACTGAAGCTTTCTTT.

V and J are TRBV7-9 and TRBJ2-3, with 8 bases matching TRBD2. Germline trimming cut 5 bases from V and 6 bases from J; bases unmatched to any gene: 10. Germline CDR1 is SEHNR and CDR2 is FQNEAQ (reference sequence). The CDR3 sequence is 15 residues long. The CDR3 protein is CASSLLTSVYDTQYF. The CDR3 DNA reads TGTGCCAGCAGCCTCCTGACTAGCGTCTATGATACGCAGTATTTT.

This clone occurred once. J is TRBJ2-1 and V is TRBV5-6; 8 bases are shared with TRBD2. V shed 2 bases and J 4 bases; nucleotides not matched to a gene: 2. The V gene's germline CDR1 is SGHDT and CDR2 YYEEEE. The CDR3 sequence is 14 residues long. The CDR3 sequence: CASSLLAAYNEQFF. The CDR3 region has the DNA TGTGCCAGCAGCTTACTAGCGGCTTACAATGAGCAGTTCTTC.